This is a list of T cell receptor beta chains from one sample in a study of T cells in Graves' hyperthyroidism and ophthalmopathy. From the multiplex PCR reads, TCRdb called clonotypes with MiXCR, one entry per CDR3 protein. The data show hundreds of thousands of distinct CDR3 sequences, with 35% to 45% seen just once and 7.5% to 9.5% held by the top ten. The sample consisted of blood. These receptor sequences come from a man aged 18 to 29 with Graves' hyperthyroidism. Both conserved end residues are part of each CDR3. A D gene is named only where the DNA matches it firmly. The size of a clone is reported for some rows only, either as once, few or many, or as a class for expanded clones.

clone_size d_call j_call v_call cdr3_aa cdr3_nt
- - TRBJ2-7 TRBV20-1 CSARRSGFGTRRTYEQYF TGCAGTGCTAGACGATCCGGTTTCGGGACACGGAGAACCTACGAGCAGTACTTC
- - TRBJ1-1 TRBV6-1 CASRSQGMNTEAFF TGTGCCAGCAGATCACAGGGTATGAACACTGAAGCTTTCTTT
few - TRBJ2-5 TRBV5-5 CASSQGGSQRETQYF TGTGCCAGCAGCCAAGGAGGGAGCCAACGGGAGACCCAGTACTTC
many - TRBJ1-1 TRBV29-1 CSVERLNEAFF TGCAGCGTTGAGCGGCTTAATGAAGCTTTCTTT
few - TRBJ2-2 TRBV19 CASSPRSSGNTGELFF TGTGCCAGTAGTCCACGGAGTAGCGGGAACACCGGGGAGCTGTTTTTT
few - TRBJ1-1 TRBV7-9 CASSRDGSLNTEAFF TGTGCCAGCAGCCGGGACGGATCCCTTAACACTGAAGCTTTCTTT
many - TRBJ2-7 TRBV7-9 CASSSRDTPYEQYF TGTGCCAGCAGCTCCCGGGACACTCCCTACGAGCAGTACTTC
- - TRBJ2-7 TRBV10-3 CATSQQGNGQYF TGTGCCACCAGCCAACAGGGAAACGGGCAGTACTTC
few TRBD2 TRBJ2-5 TRBV7-6 CASSPMVSGGYQETQYF TGTGCCAGCAGCCCCATGGTCAGCGGGGGGTACCAAGAGACCCAGTACTTC
once - TRBJ1-4 TRBV9 CASSQDPPAPYEKLFF TGTGCCAGCAGCCAAGATCCCCCGGCGCCCTATGAAAAACTGTTTTTT
few TRBD1 TRBJ1-5 TRBV20-1 CSARDKTGARSNQPQHF TGCAGTGCTAGAGATAAGACAGGGGCTAGGAGCAATCAGCCCCAGCATTTT
many - TRBJ2-5 TRBV29-1 CSVTSRVETQYF TGCAGCGTCACCTCCAGGGTAGAGACCCAGTACTTC
many - TRBJ1-5 TRBV19 CASSMGPLSPQHF TGTGCCAGTAGTATGGGTCCATTGTCACCCCAGCATTTT
few TRBD2 TRBJ2-5 TRBV7-9 CASSTTSSGGAQETQYF TGTGCCAGCAGCACCACCTCTAGCGGGGGGGCACAAGAGACCCAGTACTTC
few - TRBJ2-7 TRBV7-9 CASSFSQARVSEQYF TGTGCCAGCAGCTTTTCGCAGGCGAGGGTTTCCGAGCAGTACTTC
- - TRBJ1-5 TRBV7-9 CASSLDGQFNQPQHF TGTGCCAGCAGCTTAGATGGACAGTTCAATCAGCCCCAGCATTTT
- - TRBJ2-7 TRBV29-1 CSSRHSPSYEQYF TGCAGCAGTCGACATAGCCCTTCCTACGAGCAGTACTTC
many - TRBJ1-5 TRBV19 CASSHGRNSNQPQHF TGTGCCAGTAGTCACGGACGGAATAGCAATCAGCCCCAGCATTTT
- - TRBJ1-1 TRBV2 CASSGGEGPNTEAFF TGTGCCAGCAGTGGAGGGGAGGGGCCCAACACTGAAGCTTTCTTT
many - TRBJ1-1 TRBV7-8 CASRRLEGTEAFF TGTGCCAGCAGACGGTTAGAGGGGACTGAAGCTTTCTTT
- - TRBJ2-2 TRBV4-3 CASSQVSGIGELFF TGCGCCAGCAGCCAAGTGAGCGGTATCGGGGAGCTGTTTTTT
- - TRBJ1-1 TRBV7-9 CASSQGDGARTEAFF TGTGCCAGCAGCCAAGGGGATGGGGCGAGGACTGAAGCTTTCTTT
- - TRBJ1-3 TRBV9 CASSPPRESGNTIYF TGTGCCAGCAGCCCTCCCCGGGAATCAGGAAACACCATATATTTT
- TRBD1 TRBJ1-2 TRBV20-1 CSAWDRVGYTF TGCAGTGCTTGGGACAGGGTTGGCTACACCTTC
- - TRBJ1-1 TRBV10-2 CASSEGRSPEAFF TGCGCCAGCAGTGAGGGCAGGTCCCCTGAAGCTTTCTTT
- TRBD1 TRBJ1-4 TRBV29-1 CSVESRTGEGKLFF TGCAGCGTTGAGTCCAGGACAGGGGAAGGAAAACTGTTTTTT
few - TRBJ1-6 TRBV7-4 CASSQVLTQSPLHF TGCGCCAGCAGCCAAGTCCTCACCCAGTCACCCCTCCACTTT
- TRBD1 TRBJ2-2 TRBV19 CASFPGQGAAGELFF TGTGCCAGTTTCCCGGGACAGGGGGCGGCCGGGGAGCTGTTTTTT
- - TRBJ1-1 TRBV14 CASSPKGAAEAFF TGTGCCAGCAGCCCTAAGGGTGCGGCTGAAGCTTTCTTT
many TRBD1 TRBJ1-3 TRBV24-1 CATSDLRDRGNTIYF TGTGCCACCAGTGATCTTCGGGACAGAGGAAACACCATATATTTT
many - TRBJ2-5 TRBV7-8 CASSLESDQETQYF TGTGCCAGCAGCTTAGAAAGCGACCAAGAGACCCAGTACTTC
- TRBD2 TRBJ2-2 TRBV7-9 CASSAGLAGGKGELFF TGTGCCAGCAGCGCGGGGCTAGCGGGAGGAAAAGGGGAGCTGTTTTTT
many - TRBJ2-6 TRBV29-1 CSVEWDPGANVLTF TGCAGCGTTGAATGGGACCCTGGGGCCAACGTCCTGACTTTC